Listed below are T cell receptor beta chains from one sample, sequenced in a study of regulatory T cells in long-lasting Graves disease. One entry per CDR3 protein, called by TCRdb with MiXCR from the multiplex PCR reads. The table lists over 450,000 distinct CDR3 sequences, around a fifth of them singletons. This specimen consisted of peripheral blood mononuclear cells (PBMCs), obtained when the disease was refractory, from a patient treated with antithyroid drugs. These receptors all come from a female donor with Graves disease. Each CDR3 is given with its conserved first and last residue. A D gene is named only where the DNA matches it firmly. Expanded clones are given a class, and other clones once, few, many or no size at all.

CDR3 DNA: TGCAGCGTTAGAGGACAGATGAACACTGAAGCTTTCTTT
CDR3 protein: CSVRGQMNTEAFF
J gene: TRBJ1-1
V gene: TRBV29-1
clone size: .
D gene: .

CDR3 DNA: TGTGCCTGGAGGGGGGAGGCAGACTTTAGGGAAGATCAGCCCCAGCATTTT
CDR3 protein: CAWRGEADFREDQPQHF
J gene: TRBJ1-5
V gene: TRBV30
clone size: few
D gene: .

CDR3 DNA: TGTGCCAGCAGCCCGCCCTTCGGACAGGGTTGGGGCCCGGGATCCTACGAGCAGTACTTC
CDR3 protein: CASSPPFGQGWGPGSYEQYF
J gene: TRBJ2-7
V gene: TRBV7-9
clone size: .
D gene: TRBD1

CDR3 DNA: TGTGCCAGCAGTACCAGACAGGGGGCAATCGGTGAAAAACTGTTTTTT
CDR3 protein: CASSTRQGAIGEKLFF
J gene: TRBJ1-4
V gene: TRBV12-3/TRBV12-4
clone size: many
D gene: TRBD1

CDR3 DNA: TGTGCCAGCAGGAGCCCGGGCGGCTCCTACGAGCAGTACTTC
CDR3 protein: CASRSPGGSYEQYF
J gene: TRBJ2-7
V gene: TRBV28
clone size: few
D gene: .

CDR3 DNA: TGTGCCAGCAGTGAAGCGAGGGGGGAGACCCAGTACTTC
CDR3 protein: CASSEARGETQYF
J gene: TRBJ2-5
V gene: TRBV2
clone size: many
D gene: .

CDR3 DNA: TGTGCCAGCAGTGTACAGGGAGTCGAGCAGTACTTC
CDR3 protein: CASSVQGVEQYF
J gene: TRBJ2-7
V gene: TRBV28
clone size: many
D gene: .

CDR3 DNA: TGTGCCACCAGTGACCCGGGTTCCCATAGCAATCAGCCCCAGCATTTT
CDR3 protein: CATSDPGSHSNQPQHF
J gene: TRBJ1-5
V gene: TRBV24-1
clone size: .
D gene: .

CDR3 DNA: TGCAGTGCTAGAGCCGACTGGGACGCGGGAGACGAGCAGTACTTC
CDR3 protein: CSARADWDAGDEQYF
J gene: TRBJ2-7
V gene: TRBV20-1
clone size: many
D gene: TRBD2

CDR3 DNA: TGTGCCAGCAGACCCCGGGGACTAGCGAGAGACAATGAGCAGTTCTTC
CDR3 protein: CASRPRGLARDNEQFF
J gene: TRBJ2-1
V gene: TRBV28
clone size: once
D gene: TRBD2

CDR3 DNA: TGTGCCAGCAGCACTTATCCCCCAGGGGCCAAAGAGACCCAGTACTTC
CDR3 protein: CASSTYPPGAKETQYF
J gene: TRBJ2-5
V gene: TRBV28
clone size: many
D gene: .

CDR3 DNA: TGTGCCAGCAGTTCAGACAGGGAGAATTCACCCCTCCACTTT
CDR3 protein: CASSSDRENSPLHF
J gene: TRBJ1-6
V gene: TRBV12-3/TRBV12-4
clone size: many
D gene: TRBD1

CDR3 DNA: TGTGCCAGCTGGGACAGGGGGCAGCCGCTGGGGGTGAATACTGGAGCTTTCTTT
CDR3 protein: CASWDRGQPLGVNTGAFF
J gene: TRBJ1-1
V gene: TRBV6-2/TRBV6-3
clone size: .
D gene: TRBD1

CDR3 DNA: TGTGCCAGCAGCCCCCGGGACAGGAACACTGAAGCTTTCTTT
CDR3 protein: CASSPRDRNTEAFF
J gene: TRBJ1-1
V gene: TRBV6-1
clone size: many
D gene: TRBD1

CDR3 DNA: TGTGCCAGCAGAAGCAGGGGGCGCAGGACTGAAGCTTTCTTT
CDR3 protein: CASRSRGRRTEAFF
J gene: TRBJ1-1
V gene: TRBV28
clone size: many
D gene: TRBD1

CDR3 DNA: TGCGCCAGCAGCCAAGTACAAAATCTTTGGGCTAATGAAAAACTGTTTTTT
CDR3 protein: CASSQVQNLWANEKLFF
J gene: TRBJ1-4
V gene: TRBV4-1
clone size: few
D gene: .

CDR3 DNA: TGTGCCAGCACCCATCGCGAGACCCAGTACTTC
CDR3 protein: CASTHRETQYF
J gene: TRBJ2-5
V gene: TRBV2
clone size: many
D gene: .

CDR3 DNA: TGTGCCATCAGTGGGGACTCTGGAAACACCATATATTTT
CDR3 protein: CAISGDSGNTIYF
J gene: TRBJ1-3
V gene: TRBV10-3
clone size: few
D gene: .

CDR3 DNA: TGTGCCAGCAGTTTAATGGAGGGTGTGAGAGAGACCCAGTACTTC
CDR3 protein: CASSLMEGVRETQYF
J gene: TRBJ2-5
V gene: TRBV28
clone size: many
D gene: .

CDR3 DNA: TGTGCCAGCAGCCCGCGGGACACCGCGGGGCCCCAGCATTTT
CDR3 protein: CASSPRDTAGPQHF
J gene: TRBJ1-5
V gene: TRBV7-9
clone size: .
D gene: .

CDR3 DNA: TGTGCCAGCAGTTACCCGTTCGAGGGCGGGGAGCTGTTTTTT
CDR3 protein: CASSYPFEGGELFF
J gene: TRBJ2-2
V gene: TRBV6-5
clone size: many
D gene: .

CDR3 DNA: TGTGCCAGCAGGGATCGACAGAGAACCGGGGAGCTGTTTTTT
CDR3 protein: CASRDRQRTGELFF
J gene: TRBJ2-2
V gene: TRBV2
clone size: .
D gene: .

CDR3 DNA: TGTGCCAGCAGTGAAGCGAGGACCTCCACAGATACGCAGTATTTT
CDR3 protein: CASSEARTSTDTQYF
J gene: TRBJ2-3
V gene: TRBV6-1
clone size: .
D gene: .

CDR3 DNA: TGCAGCGTTGAGGGGACTAGTTACAATGAGCAGTACTTC
CDR3 protein: CSVEGTSYNEQYF
J gene: TRBJ2-7
V gene: TRBV29-1
clone size: .
D gene: TRBD2

CDR3 DNA: TGTGCCTGGAGTGGCGAGCTAGCGATCGAACCAGATACGCAGTATTTT
CDR3 protein: CAWSGELAIEPDTQYF
J gene: TRBJ2-3
V gene: TRBV30
clone size: few
D gene: .

CDR3 DNA: TGTGCCAGCAGCCCCCAGACTCTAGCGGGCTCCTACGAGCAGTACTTC
CDR3 protein: CASSPQTLAGSYEQYF
J gene: TRBJ2-7
V gene: TRBV7-2
clone size: few
D gene: TRBD2

CDR3 DNA: TGCGCCAGCAGCCAGGTTAAGGGGCCTAACTATGGCTACACCTTC
CDR3 protein: CASSQVKGPNYGYTF
J gene: TRBJ1-2
V gene: TRBV4-1
clone size: .
D gene: .

CDR3 DNA: TGTGCCAGCAGTTTAGGGACAGGGGCTCTCGAAAAACTGTTTTTT
CDR3 protein: CASSLGTGALEKLFF
J gene: TRBJ1-4
V gene: TRBV12-3/TRBV12-4
clone size: many
D gene: TRBD1

CDR3 DNA: TGTGCCAGTAGCGACACAGGGGGCTTCTATAATTCACCCCTCCACTTT
CDR3 protein: CASSDTGGFYNSPLHF
J gene: TRBJ1-6
V gene: TRBV19
clone size: few
D gene: TRBD1

CDR3 DNA: TGTGCCTGGAGTGTGCGGAGCAATCAGCCCCAGCATTTT
CDR3 protein: CAWSVRSNQPQHF
J gene: TRBJ1-5
V gene: TRBV30
clone size: many
D gene: .

CDR3 DNA: TGTGCCACCAGCGTCTCCAGGGGATTAACGAACACTGAAGCTTTCTTT
CDR3 protein: CATSVSRGLTNTEAFF
J gene: TRBJ1-1
V gene: TRBV15
clone size: many
D gene: .

CDR3 DNA: TGTGCCAGCAGCTTCGACAGGGGTTTCGATACGCAGTATTTT
CDR3 protein: CASSFDRGFDTQYF
J gene: TRBJ2-3
V gene: TRBV28
clone size: .
D gene: TRBD1

CDR3 DNA: TGTGCTAGTCGACAGGGGCGGAGGGAGGCCGGGGAGCTGTTTTTT
CDR3 protein: CASRQGRREAGELFF
J gene: TRBJ2-2
V gene: TRBV12-5
clone size: .
D gene: TRBD1

CDR3 DNA: TGTGCCAGCAGTGAAAGGTTAGCAGGCTGGGGCTCCTACAATGAGCAGTTCTTC
CDR3 protein: CASSERLAGWGSYNEQFF
J gene: TRBJ2-1
V gene: TRBV2
clone size: .
D gene: .

CDR3 DNA: TGTGCCAGCAGGAGGACAGGGATCTATGGCTACACCTTC
CDR3 protein: CASRRTGIYGYTF
J gene: TRBJ1-2
V gene: TRBV7-9
clone size: .
D gene: TRBD1